Sequencing of this T cell receptor beta chain was carried out in a study of neurological immune-mediated disorders. This clonotype occurred many times. Its antigen is undetermined. Synthesis of cDNA was carried out by template-switch 5'RACE. The reaction used 10-nucleotide random UMIs. TCRdb itself ran the 5' RACE reads through MiXCR, one entry per CDR3 protein. This sample yields around 71,000 distinct CDR3 sequences, of which roughly an eighth are seen a single time; 4.6% belongs to the top ten. Time point reported: longitudinal time-point 1 (baseline). Germline loops: CDR1 SGHRS, CDR2 YFSETQ. This CDR3 has 15 residues. The junction had 11 bases not matched to a gene; V was cut back by 5 bases and J by 6 bases. Overall study results and limits: There were no CDR3 amino acid sequences shared by expanded clones across subjects, a result suggesting private repertoires in all groups.

The sequence was obtained from a female donor with HTLV-1-associated myelopathy (HAM/TSP). V and J are TRBV5-1 and TRBJ2-1, with TRBD1 matching 7 bases. The sequencing sample was made of PBMCs. The CDR3 loop is CASSPSLDRSNEQFF. The CDR3 DNA follows: TGCGCCAGCAGTCCCTCCCTGGACAGGAGCAATGAGCAGTTCTTC.